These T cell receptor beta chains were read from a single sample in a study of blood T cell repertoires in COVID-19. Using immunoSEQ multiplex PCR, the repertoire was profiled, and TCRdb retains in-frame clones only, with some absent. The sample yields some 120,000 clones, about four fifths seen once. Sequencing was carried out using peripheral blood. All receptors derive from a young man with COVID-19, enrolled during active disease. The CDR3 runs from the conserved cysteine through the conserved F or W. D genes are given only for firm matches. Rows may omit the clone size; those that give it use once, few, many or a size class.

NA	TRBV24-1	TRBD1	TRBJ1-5	CATSGQGNQPQHF	TGTGCCACCTCCGGACAGGGCAATCAGCCCCAGCATTTT
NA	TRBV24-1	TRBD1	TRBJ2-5	CATSDLAGTDQETQYF	TGTGCCACCAGTGACTTGGCCGGGACAGACCAAGAGACCCAGTACTTC
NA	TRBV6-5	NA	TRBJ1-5	CASIRAGAGNQPQHF	TGTGCCAGCATCCGGGCAGGGGCCGGCAATCAGCCCCAGCATTTT
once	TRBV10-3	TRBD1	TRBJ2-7	CAISGRTGSNEQYF	TGTGCCATCAGTGGCCGGACAGGGAGCAACGAGCAGTACTTC
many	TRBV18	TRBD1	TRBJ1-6	CASSPLTGANSPLHF	TGTGCCAGCTCACCCTTGACAGGGGCTAATTCACCCCTCCACTTT
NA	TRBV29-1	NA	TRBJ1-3	CSVTGGGGNTIYF	TGCAGCGTTACTGGGGGCGGTGGAAACACCATATATTTT
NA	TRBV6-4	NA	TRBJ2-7	CASNRVAASSYEQYF	TGTGCCAGCAACAGGGTCGCGGCTAGCAGCTACGAGCAGTACTTC
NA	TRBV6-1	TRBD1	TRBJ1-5	CASSEGAGQGNQPQHF	TGTGCCAGCAGTGAAGGGGCGGGACAGGGCAATCAGCCCCAGCATTTT
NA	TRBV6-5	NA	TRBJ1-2	CASSYAGVTNYGYTF	TGTGCCAGCAGTTACGCGGGAGTCACTAACTATGGCTACACCTTC
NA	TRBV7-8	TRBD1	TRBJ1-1	CASSFPGQEPLNTEAFF	TGTGCCAGCAGCTTTCCGGGACAGGAGCCCTTGAACACTGAAGCTTTCTTT
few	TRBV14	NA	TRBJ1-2	CASSQVRERYTF	TGTGCCAGCAGCCAAGTCAGGGAAAGGTACACCTTC
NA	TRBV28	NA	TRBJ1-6	CAMQTGGTNSPLHF	TGTGCCATGCAGACAGGCGGAACGAATTCACCCCTCCACTTT
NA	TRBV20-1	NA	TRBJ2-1	CSASPGLAGNEQFF	TGCAGTGCTAGTCCGGGACTGGCGGGTAATGAGCAGTTCTTC
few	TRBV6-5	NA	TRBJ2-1	CASRSTRGSHNEQFF	TGTGCCAGCAGGTCTACTAGAGGGAGCCACAATGAGCAGTTCTTC
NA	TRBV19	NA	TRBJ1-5	CASSIDASYGVNQPQHF	TGTGCCAGTAGTATAGACGCCTCTTACGGGGTCAATCAGCCCCAGCATTTT
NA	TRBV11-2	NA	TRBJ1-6	CAGGGGLNSPLHF	TGTGCTGGCGGGGGGGGTCTAAATTCACCCCTCCACTTT
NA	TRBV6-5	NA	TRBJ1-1	CASGPRGATEAFF	TGTGCCAGCGGCCCCCGGGGGGCCACTGAAGCTTTCTTT
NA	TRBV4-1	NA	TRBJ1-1	CASSQVDRGGRTEAFF	TGCGCCAGCAGCCAAGTTGATCGGGGGGGTAGGACTGAAGCTTTCTTT
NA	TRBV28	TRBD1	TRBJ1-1	CASSPGTAMNTEAFF	TGTGCCAGCAGCCCGGGGACAGCCATGAACACTGAAGCTTTCTTT
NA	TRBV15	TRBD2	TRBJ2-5	CATSRDTSAQETQYF	TGTGCCACCAGCAGAGATACTAGCGCCCAAGAGACCCAGTACTTC
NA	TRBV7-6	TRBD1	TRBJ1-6	CASSSVGTGNSPLHF	TGTGCCAGCAGCTCAGTGGGGACAGGCAATTCACCCCTCCACTTT
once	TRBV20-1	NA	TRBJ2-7	CSASPGASRYYEQYF	TGCAGTGCTAGTCCTGGGGCTAGTAGGTACTACGAGCAGTACTTC
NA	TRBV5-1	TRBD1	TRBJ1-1	CASSTGQGAGAFF	TGCGCCAGCAGCACTGGACAGGGGGCGGGGGCTTTCTTT
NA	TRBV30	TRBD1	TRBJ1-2	CAWSVAGRGSGGYTF	TGTGCCTGGAGTGTAGCGGGCAGGGGGTCCGGAGGCTACACCTTC
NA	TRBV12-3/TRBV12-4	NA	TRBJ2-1	CASSLVPGEQFF	TGTGCCAGCAGTTTGGTCCCGGGGGAGCAGTTCTTC
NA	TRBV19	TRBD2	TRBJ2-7	CASSPQTSGRLSYEQYF	TGTGCCAGTAGTCCTCAGACTAGCGGGAGGTTGTCCTACGAGCAGTACTTC
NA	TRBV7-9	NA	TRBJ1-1	CASSLDRLNTEAFF	TGTGCCAGCAGCTTAGACAGGTTGAACACTGAAGCTTTCTTT
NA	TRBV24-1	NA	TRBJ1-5	CATSDSGSGGGQPQHF	TGTGCCACCAGTGATTCCGGCTCGGGGGGCGGTCAGCCCCAGCATTTT
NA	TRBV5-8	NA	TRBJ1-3	CASSLPGNTIYF	TGTGCCAGCAGCTTGCCAGGAAACACCATATATTTT
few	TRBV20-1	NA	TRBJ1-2	CSALGGYGYTF	TGCAGTGCCCTGGGGGGCTATGGCTACACCTTC
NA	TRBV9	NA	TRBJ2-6	CASSVGVASGANVLTF	TGTGCCAGCAGCGTCGGAGTGGCCTCTGGGGCCAACGTCCTGACTTTC
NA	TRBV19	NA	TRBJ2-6	CASSSSGANVLTF	TGTGCCAGTAGCAGCTCTGGGGCCAACGTCCTGACTTTC
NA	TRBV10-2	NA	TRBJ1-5	CASSESTGGERPQHF	TGCGCCAGCAGTGAGTCGACAGGCGGAGAAAGGCCCCAGCATTTT
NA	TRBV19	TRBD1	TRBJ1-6	CASSPSSDRGQAPNSPLHF	TGTGCCAGTAGTCCCAGCAGTGACAGGGGGCAGGCCCCCAATTCACCCCTCCACTTT
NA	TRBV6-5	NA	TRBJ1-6	CASSRTVAYSPLHF	TGTGCCAGCAGTCGGACAGTCGCCTATTCACCCCTCCACTTT
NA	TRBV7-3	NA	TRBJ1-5	CASSLVRSPGGFSNQPQHF	TGTGCCAGCAGCTTAGTAAGGTCTCCCGGGGGGTTTAGCAATCAGCCCCAGCATTTT
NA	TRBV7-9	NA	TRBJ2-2	CASSRREYGTGELFF	TGTGCCAGCAGCCGTCGGGAGTACGGAACCGGGGAGCTGTTTTTT
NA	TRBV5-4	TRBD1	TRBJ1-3	CASSSGQGAARGNTIYF	TGTGCCAGCAGCTCTGGACAGGGGGCGGCACGGGGAAACACCATATATTTT
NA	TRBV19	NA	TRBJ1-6	CASTALPGEPLHF	TGTGCCAGTACGGCCCTGCCGGGGGAGCCCCTCCACTTT
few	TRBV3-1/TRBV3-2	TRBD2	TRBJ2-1	CASSQRGLAGVGTFF	TGTGCCAGCAGCCAAAGGGGACTAGCGGGAGTGGGAACCTTCTTC
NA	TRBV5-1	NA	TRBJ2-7	CASRQPGGYEQYF	TGCGCCAGCAGGCAGCCAGGGGGGTACGAGCAGTACTTC
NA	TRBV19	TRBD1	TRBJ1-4	CASSIGQGIEKLFF	TGTGCCAGTAGTATAGGACAGGGCATAGAAAAACTGTTTTTT
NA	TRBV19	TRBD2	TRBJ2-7	CASSIDIVGAGEAYEQYF	TGTGCCAGTAGTATAGATATTGTCGGGGCGGGAGAGGCCTACGAGCAGTACTTC